The 9 T cell receptor beta chains presented below share a single source sample, sequenced in a study of blood T cell repertoires in COVID-19. Sequencing used immunoSEQ multiplex PCR; TCRdb keeps in-frame clones, though not all of them. The sample shows under 200,000 clones, roughly 81% of them seen only once. Sequenced sample: peripheral blood. The receptor set was obtained from a woman between 50 and 59 years old with COVID-19, enrolled during active disease.

This clone was counted only a few times. The chain employs TRBV30 and TRBJ2-5, with 8 bases aligning to TRBD2. J was trimmed by 4 bases and V by 2 bases; bases with no gene match: 3. Per the germline V gene, CDR1 is GTSNPN and CDR2 is SVGIG (reference sequence). This CDR3 contains 13 residues. The CDR3 here is CAWSFGTRETQYF. In DNA form, the CDR3 reads TGTGCCTGGAGTTTTGGGACTAGAGAGACCCAGTACTTC.

This clone showed up just once. The chain recombines TRBV5-1 with TRBJ2-1; 13 nucleotides agree with TRBD2. The CDR3 has 15 residues. V lost 5 bases and J lost 7; bases outside the gene matches: 6. Germline V gene lookup returns CDR1 SGHRS and CDR2 YFSETQ. In nucleotides, the CDR3 is TGCGCCAGCAGTCACGGACTAGCGGGGGTGAATGAGCAGTTCTTC. Amino acid sequence: CASSHGLAGVNEQFF.

The chain uses TRBV4-1 and TRBJ2-7; TRBD2 agrees at 9 bases. Germline lookup yields CDR1 MGHRA and CDR2 YSYEKL. CDR3 length: 15 amino acids. Germline trimming cut 0 bases from V and 3 bases from J; bases unmatched to any gene: 3. CDR3 DNA: TGCGCCAGCAGCCAAGAGGGACTAGCAGTCTACGAGCAGTACTTC. Translated, it gives CASSQEGLAVYEQYF.

The genes are TRBV18 and TRBJ1-1; TRBD1 aligns across 9 bases. V lost 2 bases to trimming and J lost 4 bases; unmatched junction nucleotides: 8. This CDR3 region has 16 residues. Germline V gene data show CDR1 as KGHSH and CDR2 as LQKENI. CDR3 nucleotide sequence: TGTGCCAGCTCACCAGGACAGGGGCAAAGAGTCACTGAAGCTTTCTTT. Translated: CASSPGQGQRVTEAFF.

The V gene is TRBV4-1, the J gene TRBJ1-1, with D possibly matching TRBD1 (5 bases). Germline V gene lookup returns CDR1 MGHRA and CDR2 YSYEKL. The CDR3 covers 13 residues. V shed 2 bases and J shed 8 bases, with 12 bases lying between them. The CDR3 DNA sequence: TGCGCCAGCAGCCAACTACCCGGGGGGGAAGCTTTCTTT. It yields the protein CASSQLPGGEAFF.

The rearrangement joins TRBV15 to TRBJ2-7; 9 bases fit TRBD1. Germline values: CDR1 LNHNV, CDR2 YYDKDF (reference sequence). The CDR3 extends over 14 amino acids. V lost 0 bases and J lost 4; bases outside the gene matches: 1. The CDR3 loop reads CATSREGQGYEQYF. CDR3 in DNA: TGTGCCACCAGCAGAGAGGGACAGGGATACGAGCAGTACTTC.

J is TRBJ2-7 and V is TRBV9, with 7 bases matching TRBD1. The junction had 3 bases not matched to a gene; V was cut back by 3 bases and J by 3 bases. Germline-derived CDR1 and CDR2 are SGDLS and YYNGEE. This CDR3 comprises 13 residues. As DNA, the CDR3 is TGTGCCAGCAGCGAAGGGGACAGCTACGAGCAGTACTTC. It encodes CASSEGDSYEQYF.

V is TRBV3-1 (or the pseudogene TRBV3-2) and J is TRBJ2-5, with 9 bases identical to TRBD2. CDR1 is LGHDT and CDR2 is YNNKEL in the germline V gene (reference sequence). This CDR3 region has 14 residues. The V gene end was trimmed by 4 bases and the J gene end by 6 bases; junction bases not matched to a gene: 6. This chain's CDR3 is CASSPGLALQTQYF. CDR3 nucleotide sequence: TGTGCCAGCAGCCCGGGACTAGCTTTACAGACCCAGTACTTC.

The chain recombines TRBV19 with TRBJ2-3, with TRBD2 identical over 9 bases. The CDR3 contains 14 residues. Germline CDR1 and CDR2: LNHDA and SQIVND (reference sequence). V was pared by 6 bases and J by 4 bases, with 5 bases of the junction left unmatched. CDR3 nucleotide sequence: TGTGCCAGTAGAACCGGGACTAGCTCAGATACGCAGTATTTT. This sequence encodes CASRTGTSSDTQYF.